The 6 T cell receptor beta chains given below trace back to one sample, sequenced in a study of T cell responses to AZD1222 COVID-19 vaccine. The repertoire was sequenced with immunoSEQ multiplex PCR; TCRdb's copy has only in-frame clones and lacks some. Here the sample spans roughly 86,000 clones, roughly 85% being singletons. The input for sequencing was peripheral blood, taken 28 days after the second AZD1222 dose. The origin of the receptors is an adult who received the AZD1222 COVID-19 vaccine.

The rearrangement uses TRBV27 and TRBJ2-3, with D tentatively TRBD1 or TRBD2 (5 bases each). The CDR3 extends over 16 amino acids. Per germline, CDR1 MNHEY and CDR2 SMNVEV (reference sequence). V lost 1 base and J lost 4, with 15 bases in between. DNA of the CDR3: TGTGCCAGCAGTTTATATGGGGGTACCTCCCCAGATACGCAGTATTTT. This gives the protein CASSLYGGTSPDTQYF.

This clone was recorded once. The chain couples TRBV6-2 or TRBV6-3 to TRBJ2-3, with TRBD2 matching 8 bases. This CDR3 has 17 amino acids. J lost 6 bases, V lost 2 bases, and 13 bases had no gene match. Germline CDR1 MNHEY, CDR2 SVGEGT. DNA of the CDR3: TGTGCCAGCAGTTACGCCGTTTACGGGAGGGCCGATGATACGCAGTATTTT. This encodes CASSYAVYGRADDTQYF.

The chain couples TRBV6-2 or TRBV6-3 to TRBJ2-1, with D unclear. The CDR3 loop spans 15 amino acids. V lost 11 bases and J 6 bases, leaving 23 bases between the germline ends. Germline CDR1 MNHEY, CDR2 SVGEGT. CDR3 amino acids: CACNPARSMGNEQFF. Written as DNA, the CDR3 is TGTGCCTGCAACCCGGCTAGGTCTATGGGCAATGAGCAGTTCTTC.

V and J are TRBV6-2 or TRBV6-3 and TRBJ2-3; D remains unclear. CDR1 and CDR2 (germline): MNHEY, SVGEGT. The V end lost 5 bases, the J end lost 1 base, and 1 base lay between the germline ends. This CDR3 is 11 amino acids long. CDR3 sequence reads: CASSRTDTQYF. The CDR3 region has the DNA TGTGCCAGCAGTCGCACAGATACGCAGTATTTT.

V usage is TRBV9 and J usage is TRBJ2-1, with 13 nucleotides matching TRBD2. The CDR3 runs 19 residues. Unmatched junction bases numbered 6, after V lost 0 bases and J lost 0 bases. Looked up from germline, CDR1 is SGDLS and CDR2 is YYNGEE. The CDR3 nucleotides read TGTGCCAGCAGCGTAGGACTAGCGGGGGGCTCGCTCTCCTACAATGAGCAGTTCTTC. It is translated as CASSVGLAGGSLSYNEQFF.

This clone has a handful of counts. The chain has TRBV11-3 and TRBJ2-3; 9 bases align to TRBD1. The CDR3 is 14 residues long. Germline values: CDR1 SGHNT, CDR2 YENEEA. J lost 4 bases, V lost 5 bases, and 4 bases had no gene match. In nucleotides, the CDR3 is TGTGCCAGCAGCCGGGACAGGGAAGCAGATACGCAGTATTTT. As protein: CASSRDREADTQYF.